Sequencing of this TCR beta chain was carried out in a study of blood T cell repertoires in COVID-19. Study information: The origin of the acute and convalescent COVID-19 samples was the United States, Italy and Spain. PBMCs, B-cell-depleted T cells, or T cells were the source of the cDNA or gDNA that made up the material.

The CDR3 sequence is 14 residues long. V was clipped by 1 base and J by 6 bases, with 12 bases between them. Germline CDR1 and CDR2: LNHDA and SQIVND (reference sequence). Original data processing: Amplification from reference gene primers served as the basis for estimated nucleated cell counts. Clones were read by immunoSEQ multiplex PCR, and TCRdb kept only the in-frame ones, dropping some. D and trimming were read from the DNA, whereas the V and J calls and clone size are those reported in that table. The repertoire has 390,000 or so clones, about 89% of them found once; the top ten carry 8.5% to 12%. The Seattle site enrolled patients during active infection and followed them longitudinally.

This chain uses TRBV19 with TRBJ1-2, with a possible D match to TRBD1 (5 bases). The source is a woman aged 30 to 39 with COVID-19, enrolled during active disease. Material for sequencing was peripheral blood. Written as DNA, the CDR3 is TGTGCCAGTAGTATAGCTACAGGCACCCATGGCTACACCTTC. The encoded protein is CASSIATGTHGYTF.